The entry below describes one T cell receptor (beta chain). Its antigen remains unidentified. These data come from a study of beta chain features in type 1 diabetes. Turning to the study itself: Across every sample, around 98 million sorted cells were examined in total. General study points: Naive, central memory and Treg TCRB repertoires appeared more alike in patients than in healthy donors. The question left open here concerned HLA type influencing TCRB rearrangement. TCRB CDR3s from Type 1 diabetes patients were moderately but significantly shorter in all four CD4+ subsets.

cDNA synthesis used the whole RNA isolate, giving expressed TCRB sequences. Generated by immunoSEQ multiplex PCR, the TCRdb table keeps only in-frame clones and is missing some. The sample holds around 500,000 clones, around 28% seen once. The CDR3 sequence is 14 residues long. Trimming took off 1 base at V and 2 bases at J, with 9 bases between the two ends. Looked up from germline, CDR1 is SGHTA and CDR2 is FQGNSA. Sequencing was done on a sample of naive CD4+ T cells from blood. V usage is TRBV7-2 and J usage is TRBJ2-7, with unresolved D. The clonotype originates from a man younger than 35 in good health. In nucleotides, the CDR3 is TGTGCCAGCAGCTTAGAGGCTGGGACCTACGAGCAGTACTTC. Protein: CASSLEAGTYEQYF.